The 21 T cell receptor beta chains given below trace back to one sample, sequenced in a study of shared clonotypes between healthy human individuals. Method: immunoSEQ multiplex PCR; TCRdb's copy keeps in-frame clones and lacks some. The table includes approximately 1,500,000 clones, approximately 96% detected once. Sequencing input: naive CD4+ T cells sorted from blood. Specified subset: CD45RA+ positively selected. The receptors were gathered from a man aged 30 to 39 in good health.

The rearrangement links TRBV7-2 to TRBJ2-6; tentative D call: TRBD1 (6 bases). Trimming left V 3 bases short and J 3 bases short, with 18 bases between. There are 18 residues in the CDR3. Germline V gene data show CDR1 as SGHTA and CDR2 as FQGNSA. CDR3 sequence (DNA): TGTGCCAGCAGCTTTTGGACAGATAGGGCTTTTGGGGCCAACGTCCTGACTTTC. This encodes CASSFWTDRAFGANVLTF.

The chain employs TRBV5-6 and TRBJ2-3; D may be TRBD2 (6 bases). V shed 1 base and J shed 1 base, with 16 bases lying between them. The CDR3 length is 17 residues. In germline, CDR1 is SGHDT, CDR2 YYEEEE. CDR3 coding DNA: TGTGCCAGCAGCTTGATCCGTAGCGGAGCTCGCACAGATACGCAGTATTTT. This translates into CASSLIRSGARTDTQYF.

The chain employs TRBV6-1 and TRBJ2-4; 8 bases match TRBD1. In germline, CDR1 is MNHNS, CDR2 SASEGT. The junction had 9 bases not matched to a gene; V was cut back by 6 bases and J by 5 bases. The CDR3 runs to 15 residues. The CDR3 nucleotides read TGTGCCAGCAGAGTTGCGGGACAGGCGGAAAACATTCAGTACTTC. Its translation: CASRVAGQAENIQYF.

The rearrangement links TRBV9 to TRBJ1-2; D ambiguous. V was trimmed by 0 bases and J by 0 bases, leaving 9 bases between them. The CDR3 is 15 amino acids. Germline CDR1 and CDR2: SGDLS and YYNGEE. CDR3 residues: CASSVGPATNYGYTF. CDR3 nucleotide sequence: TGTGCCAGCAGCGTAGGGCCAGCCACTAACTATGGCTACACCTTC.

This chain connects TRBV30 to TRBJ1-4; D might be TRBD1 (6 bases). Per the germline V gene, CDR1 is GTSNPN and CDR2 is SVGIG (reference sequence). CDR3 length: 13 amino acids. Deletions cut 2 bases from V and 11 bases from J, with 15 bases between. The CDR3 spells CAWSSTSTGKLFF. CDR3 DNA: TGTGCCTGGAGTTCGACATCAACAGGGAAACTGTTTTTT.

A note on this clone: Within the sample, other DNA sequences also encode this same CDR3. This sequence joins TRBV6-1 and TRBJ2-7; no firm D call. This CDR3 region has 11 residues. From germline, CDR1 is MNHNS and CDR2 SASEGT. V lost 8 bases and J 2 bases, leaving 7 bases between the germline ends. The CDR3 nucleotides read TGTGCCAGCGATCGGGCCTACGAGCAGTACTTC. This translates into CASDRAYEQYF.

The gene calls are TRBV18 and TRBJ2-7; 7 bases fit TRBD2. The CDR3 has 15 amino acids. In germline, CDR1 is KGHSH, CDR2 LQKENI. The V and J ends lost 2 bases and 0 bases, in that order; junction bases with no gene match: 4. In DNA form, the CDR3 reads TGTGCCAGCTCACCAGGCGGGAGCCTCTCCTACGAGCAGTACTTC. Protein: CASSPGGSLSYEQYF.

The rearrangement links TRBV5-4 to TRBJ1-3; no reliable D call. The CDR3 sequence is 14 residues long. Germline values: CDR1 SGHNT, CDR2 YYREEE (reference sequence). Trimming removed 0 bases from V and 7 bases from J, with 11 bases in between. This CDR3 reads CASSLGPGGNTIYF. CDR3 DNA sequence: TGTGCCAGCAGCTTGGGACCAGGCGGGAACACCATATATTTT.

V usage is TRBV10-2 and J usage is TRBJ2-1; D gene unclear. V shed 2 bases and J shed 15 bases, with 14 bases lying between them. This CDR3 is 12 amino acids long. Germline CDR1 WSHSY, CDR2 SAAADI. CDR3 DNA sequence: TGCGCCAGCAGTGAGGGCATGGGATCGGGGTTCTTC. As protein: CASSEGMGSGFF.

The chain couples TRBV2 to TRBJ1-1; D remains ambiguous. Trimming cost V 6 bases and J 1 base, with 12 bases left between them. This CDR3 contains 14 residues. CDR1 and CDR2 from the germline V gene are SNHLY and FYNNEI. CDR3 amino acids: CASRVDRGNTEAFF. The CDR3 bases are TGTGCCAGCAGAGTAGACCGCGGGAACACTGAAGCTTTCTTT.

The V and J genes are TRBV11-2 and TRBJ1-2; D gene ambiguous. Trimming shortened V by 5 bases and J by 4 bases, and 11 bases separated the two germline ends. CDR1 is SGHAT and CDR2 is FQNNGV in the germline V gene. The CDR3 has 13 residues. This CDR3 is CASSPTGFYGYTF. In DNA form, the CDR3 reads TGTGCCAGCAGCCCGACGGGGTTCTATGGCTACACCTTC. Using reference TRBV11-2 and TRBJ1-2 for the parts outside the CDR3, the full variable domain is EAGVAQSPRYKIIEKRQSVAFWCNPISGHATLYWYQQILGQGPKLLIQFQNNGVVDDSQLPKDRFSAERLKGVDSTLKIQPAKLEDSAVYLCASSPTGFYGYTFGSGTRLTVV.

V gene TRBV18 combines with J gene TRBJ1-4; 8 bases are shared with TRBD1. The length of the CDR3 is 13 residues. Germline CDR1 KGHSH, CDR2 LQKENI. Losses at the gene ends were 10 bases for V and 3 bases for J; bases not matched to a gene: 4. CDR3 sequence (DNA): TGTGCCACCCAGGGGGCGGCTAATGAAAAACTGTTTTTT. Encoded protein: CATQGAANEKLFF.

CDR3 region: CASSPGVTANSGNTIYF. Here the CDR3 DNA reads TGTGCCAGCAGCCCCGGCGTGACAGCGAACTCTGGAAACACCATATATTTT. The J gene is TRBJ1-3, the V gene TRBV13; tentatively, D is TRBD1 (5 bases). Germline V gene lookup returns CDR1 PRHDT and CDR2 FYEKMQ (reference sequence). V was trimmed by 5 bases and J by 0 bases, leaving 17 bases between them. This CDR3 spans 17 amino acids.

The chain uses TRBV29-1 and TRBJ1-2; D is possibly TRBD1 (6 bases). The V gene lost 5 bases and the J gene lost 1 base, with 23 bases spanning the gap. The CDR3 runs to 17 residues. Germline CDR1 SQVTM, CDR2 ANQGSEA. The CDR3 is CSVYSSQGQRRNYGYTF. CDR3 DNA: TGCAGCGTTTACTCCTCACAGGGCCAAAGGCGTAACTATGGCTACACCTTC.

The gene calls are TRBV4-1 and TRBJ2-1; D unclear. The ends were cut back, 0 bases at V and 2 bases at J, with 11 bases in the middle. The V gene's germline CDR1 is MGHRA and CDR2 YSYEKL. There are 16 residues in the CDR3. CDR3 in DNA: TGCGCCAGCAGCCAAGATTCCGTAGCCGCCTACAATGAGCAGTTCTTC. This translates into CASSQDSVAAYNEQFF.

The chain employs TRBV19 and TRBJ1-1, with D uncertain. Trimming removed 2 bases at V and 8 bases at J, with 9 bases between. CDR1 LNHDA and CDR2 SQIVND come from the germline V gene (reference sequence). The CDR3 runs to 12 residues. The CDR3 DNA reads TGTGCCAGTAGTATATTTCCGGGGGAAGCTTTCTTT. This codes for CASSIFPGEAFF. The full variable domain, its missing parts supplied by reference TRBV19 and TRBJ1-1, is DGGITQSPKYLFRKEGQNVTLSCEQNLNHDAMYWYRQDPGQGLRLIYYSQIVNDFQKGDIAEGYSVSREKKESFPLTVTSAQKNPTAFYLCASSIFPGEAFFGQGTRLTVV.

The chain recombines TRBV7-9 with TRBJ1-4, with D perhaps matching TRBD1 (5 bases). With 1 base removed from V and 8 bases from J, the gap between germline ends came to 8 bases. The CDR3 contains 13 residues. The V gene's germline CDR1 is SEHNR and CDR2 FQNEAQ (reference sequence). CDR3 coding DNA: TGTGCCAGCAGCTTAGGCAGGGACGAAAAACTGTTTTTT. Amino acids: CASSLGRDEKLFF.

The V and J genes are TRBV5-4 and TRBJ2-5, with a possible D match to TRBD1 (7 bases). Deletions cut 6 bases from V and 0 bases from J, with 18 bases between. CDR3 length equals 16 residues. Germline V CDR1 and CDR2: SGHNT, YYREEE (reference sequence). CDR3 bases: TGTGCCAGCACCCTAGGAGGGACAGCGTACCAAGAGACCCAGTACTTC. This translates into CASTLGGTAYQETQYF.

The J gene is TRBJ2-5, the V gene TRBV5-4; no firm D call. V was trimmed by 6 bases and J by 5 bases, leaving 14 bases between them. The germline V gene encodes CDR1 SGHNT and CDR2 YYREEE (reference sequence). This CDR3 spans 13 amino acids. The CDR3 loop reads CASTIRDGETQYF. The CDR3 DNA reads as TGTGCCAGCACCATTCGCGACGGGGAGACCCAGTACTTC. Full variable domain (outside the CDR3, taken from reference TRBV5-4 and TRBJ2-5): ETGVTQSPTHLIKTRGQQVTLRCSSQSGHNTVSWYQQALGQGPQFIFQYYREEENGRGNFPPRFSGLQFPNYSSELNVNALELDDSALYLCASTIRDGETQYFGPGTRLLVL.

The chain carries TRBV15 and TRBJ2-1; D could derive from TRBD1 or TRBD2 (5 bases each). This CDR3 region has 17 residues. V dropped 5 bases and J dropped 0 bases, with 17 bases sitting between them. Germline V lookup: CDR1 LNHNV, CDR2 YYDKDF (reference sequence). CDR3 protein: CATSRTLDRSSYNEQFF. The DNA for the CDR3 is TGTGCCACCAGCCGGACTCTCGACAGAAGCTCCTACAATGAGCAGTTCTTC.

V and J are TRBV5-1 and TRBJ2-7; perhaps TRBD2 as D (5 bases). CDR1 and CDR2 (germline): SGHRS, YFSETQ. With 0 bases removed from V and 0 bases from J, the gap between germline ends came to 13 bases. CDR3 length: 16 amino acids. The CDR3 DNA sequence: TGCGCCAGCAGCTTGGTAGCGTCGGCACCCTCCTACGAGCAGTACTTC. Protein sequence: CASSLVASAPSYEQYF.